The clone carrying this T cell receptor beta chain has just one count. Antigen specificity is unknown. Clones were read by immunoSEQ multiplex PCR, and TCRdb kept only the in-frame ones, dropping some. The repertoire consists of around 31,000 clones, with around 58% occurring once and the leading ten covering approximately 11%. Time point indicated: week 5, during vaccination. One vaccine dose held 300 ug of mutant IDH1 20-mer peptide and came with topical imiquimod. Every donor had a new WHO grade 3 or 4 astrocytoma that was IDH1-mutant, with loss of nuclear ATRX. This record comes from a study of a mutant IDH1 vaccine in newly diagnosed glioma. Deletions cut 3 bases from V and 4 bases from J, with 15 bases between. The length of the CDR3 is 15 residues. Germline V gene lookup returns CDR1 MDHEN and CDR2 SYDVKM.

This sequence was found in a woman between 18 and 29 years old with glioma. The source was PBMCs, collected from a glioma patient whose treatment included an IDH1 peptide vaccine. V is TRBV28 and J is TRBJ2-5; a weak D match, TRBD1 (5 bases). CDR3 residues: CASSLGRAQRETQYF. For the CDR3, the DNA is TGTGCCAGCAGTTTGGGCAGGGCCCAGCGAGAGACCCAGTACTTC.